These 20 T cell receptor beta chains were all obtained from the same sample, sequenced in a study of vaccination effects on CD4 cells after COVID-19. Produced via immunoSEQ multiplex PCR; TCRdb's table is partial and in-frame only. The profile shows under 55,000 clones, around 80% of them singletons. No antigen is known for these receptors. Sequencing in the ViraFEST assay came after antigen-specific CD4+ T cells had been expanded with viral peptide pools, which were used to stimulate PBMC. The authors isolated CD4+ T cells after roughly 10 days of culture. PCR-confirmed SARS-CoV-2 infection occurred in the person between March and December 2020. The sample in question was CD4+ T cells from PBMCs cultured with a peptide pool, obtained before COVID-19 vaccination. Every receptor here comes from a human donor who had a prior SARS-CoV-2 infection.

On this clone itself: An end of the junction does not agree with germline; a read error may underlie this. The chain couples TRBV7-7 to TRBJ2-2; the D is unclear. The CDR3 loop spans 15 amino acids. Germline lookup yields CDR1 SSHAT and CDR2 FNYEAQ (reference sequence). As DNA, the CDR3 is TGTGCTAGCAGCTTAGGGCAGTTGAACACCGGGGAGCTGTTTTTT. Translation gives CASSLGQLNTGELFF.

V gene TRBV4-1 combines with J gene TRBJ2-7, with 8 bases aligning to TRBD1. CDR1 and CDR2 (germline): MGHRA, YSYEKL. Losses at the gene ends were 0 bases for V and 7 bases for J; bases not matched to a gene: 11. The CDR3 runs to 16 residues. The DNA for the CDR3 is TGCGCCAGCAGCCAAGAGGGCGGCAGGGGGCGCGGGGAGCAGTACTTC. Translated: CASSQEGGRGRGEQYF.

The gene calls are TRBV7-3 and TRBJ2-2, with D uncertain. CDR1 SGHTA and CDR2 FQGTGA come from the germline V gene. CDR3 length: 14 amino acids. V lost 2 bases and J lost 2, with 6 bases in between. The CDR3 sequence is CASSLGFNTGELFF. CDR3 nucleotides: TGTGCCAGCAGCTTAGGCTTTAACACCGGGGAGCTGTTTTTT.

V usage is TRBV5-1 and J usage is TRBJ1-4; 7 nucleotides agree with TRBD1. Germline V gives CDR1 SGHRS, CDR2 YFSETQ. This CDR3 is 14 amino acids long. The V and J ends lost 0 bases and 7 bases, in that order; junction bases with no gene match: 3. CDR3 nucleotide sequence: TGCGCCAGCAGCTTGGGACAGGGAAGTGAAAAACTGTTTTTT. Translating gives CASSLGQGSEKLFF. Together with reference TRBV5-1 and TRBJ1-4, the CDR3 gives the full variable domain: KAGVTQTPRYLIKTRGQQVTLSCSPISGHRSVSWYQQTPGQGLQFLFEYFSETQRNKGNFPGRFSGRQFSNSRSEMNVSTLELGDSALYLCASSLGQGSEKLFFGSGTQLSVL.

The chain has TRBV11-3 and TRBJ2-2; TRBD2 is a possible D gene (7 bases). V gave up 2 bases and J gave up 8 bases, with 18 bases separating them. The germline V gene has CDR1 SGHNT and CDR2 YENEEA. This CDR3 is 16 amino acids long. The CDR3 protein is CASSLFGGPFLGELFF. CDR3 nucleotide sequence: TGTGCCAGCAGCTTATTCGGGGGGCCTTTTTTGGGGGAGCTGTTTTTT.

The CDR3 coding sequence is TGTGCTAGTGGTTTGGTCCTTACAGGGGCAAGCACAGATACGCAGTATTTT. Encoded protein: CASGLVLTGASTDTQYF. The V and J genes are TRBV12-5 and TRBJ2-3; 7 bases match TRBD1. CDR3 length equals 17 residues. Germline assignment: CDR1 LGHNT and CDR2 FRNRAP. Germline trimming cut 0 bases from V and 0 bases from J; bases unmatched to any gene: 6.

This clone was recorded only once. The rearrangement links TRBV2 to TRBJ2-3, with a weak D call TRBD2 (6 bases). Germline assignment: CDR1 SNHLY and CDR2 FYNNEI. V was shortened by 2 bases and J by 2 bases, with 14 bases between the two germline ends. The CDR3 consists of 16 residues. The CDR3 loop is CASSERPGTSTDTQYF. CDR3 DNA sequence: TGTGCCAGCAGTGAACGCCCAGGGACTTCCACAGATACGCAGTATTTT.

The V gene is TRBV19, the J gene TRBJ1-2; D ambiguous. Germline loops: CDR1 LNHDA, CDR2 SQIVND (reference sequence). The germline V and J ends were trimmed by 5 bases and 0 bases, with 7 bases remaining between them. The CDR3 covers 13 residues. The CDR3 spells CASSWQTNYGYTF. CDR3 DNA sequence: TGTGCCAGTAGTTGGCAGACTAACTATGGCTACACCTTC.

The chain combines TRBV29-1 with TRBJ1-1; weak D call: TRBD1 (6 bases). CDR1 SQVTM and CDR2 ANQGSEA come from the germline V gene. Trimming removed 7 bases from V and 1 base from J, with 13 bases in between. The CDR3 covers 13 residues. CDR3 DNA sequence: TGCAGCGCCCGGACAGACCCGAACACTGAAGCTTTCTTT. This translates into CSARTDPNTEAFF.

In DNA, the CDR3 is TGTGCCAGCAGCTTAGGGCTAGCCGCCTACAATGAGCAGTTCTTC. Its translation is CASSLGLAAYNEQFF. The rearrangement links TRBV11-2 to TRBJ2-1; D may be TRBD2 (5 bases). Germline CDR1 reads SGHAT; CDR2 reads FQNNGV. The V gene lost 1 base and the J gene lost 2 bases, with 9 bases spanning the gap. This CDR3 region has 15 residues.

The chain joins TRBV4-2 to TRBJ1-1; D is ambiguous. V lost 4 bases, J lost 5 bases, and 14 bases lay in between. This CDR3 is built from 14 residues. The germline CDR1 and CDR2 sequences are LGHNA and YNFKEQ. CDR3 DNA sequence: TGTGCCAGCAGCCCCCAGACTGGGCGTACTGAAGCTTTCTTT. Translation gives CASSPQTGRTEAFF.

The table lists this clone with a count of one. The chain carries TRBV19 and TRBJ1-1; TRBD1 matches 7 bases. This CDR3 region has 16 residues. Looked up from germline, CDR1 is LNHDA and CDR2 is SQIVND (reference sequence). V lost 6 bases and J lost 0; bases outside the gene matches: 10. The CDR3 reads CASSSTGQWLNTEAFF. The CDR3 bases are TGTGCCAGTAGCAGTACGGGACAGTGGCTGAACACTGAAGCTTTCTTT.

This sequence joins TRBV5-1 and TRBJ2-3; D tentatively reads TRBD1 or TRBD2 (5 bases each). This CDR3 region has 13 residues. V shed 0 bases and J shed 4 bases, with 6 bases lying between them. Germline V gene sequence: CDR1 SGHRS, CDR2 YFSETQ. The CDR3 here is CASSLVGADTQYF. The CDR3 DNA sequence: TGCGCCAGCAGCTTGGTGGGGGCAGATACGCAGTATTTT.

V is TRBV6-1 and J is TRBJ1-6; D is uncertain. The V and J ends lost 3 bases and 8 bases respectively, with 8 bases between them. The CDR3 covers 13 residues. The germline gives CDR1 MNHNS, CDR2 SASEGT. CDR3 protein: CASSEGLDSPLHF. The CDR3 bases are TGTGCCAGCAGTGAGGGTCTCGATTCACCCCTCCACTTT.

This clone was detected once. The chain has TRBV21-1 and TRBJ1-4; the D call of TRBD1 is as the table states it, not checked on the DNA. TRBV21-1 counts as a pseudogene. This CDR3 spans 15 amino acids. The CDR3 loop is CASSKGWPCNEKLFF. CDR3 coding DNA: TGTGCCAGCAGCAAAGGTTGGCCCTGTAATGAAAAACTGTTTTTT.

The chain carries TRBV7-2 and TRBJ2-7; 7 bases line up with TRBD1. The CDR3 consists of 13 residues. V dropped 5 bases and J dropped 1; count of bases not matched to a gene: 2. Per germline, CDR1 SGHTA and CDR2 FQGNSA. The CDR3 bases are TGTGCCAGCAGCCCGGGACAGTCCTACGAGCAGTACTTC. This codes for CASSPGQSYEQYF.

The genes are TRBV15 and TRBJ2-5; D could derive from TRBD1 or TRBD2 (5 bases each). The CDR3 covers 14 residues. The V end lost 6 bases, the J end lost 4 bases, and 15 bases lay between the germline ends. CDR1 and CDR2 from the germline V gene are LNHNV and YYDKDF (reference sequence). The CDR3 loop reads CATRYAAGTETQYF. CDR3 nucleotide sequence: TGTGCCACCAGATACGCGGCAGGGACAGAGACCCAGTACTTC. Variable domain in full (rest from reference TRBV15 and TRBJ2-5): DAMVIQNPRYQVTQFGKPVTLSCSQTLNHNVMYWYQQKSSQAPKLLFHYYDKDFNNEADTPDNFQSRRPNTSFCFLDIRSPGLGDTAMYLCATRYAAGTETQYFGPGTRLLVL.

This clone was seen a few times. This chain connects TRBV5-1 to TRBJ1-2; D ambiguous. V lost 4 bases to trimming and J lost 4 bases, with 14 bases between them. This CDR3 comprises 14 residues. Germline CDR1 is SGHRS and CDR2 is YFSETQ. CDR3 DNA: TGCGCCAGCAGCCCAGGCGTCCCTGTCTATGGCTACACCTTC. Its translation is CASSPGVPVYGYTF.

The chain recombines TRBV6-1 with TRBJ1-2; TRBD1 might be the D (5 bases). Germline assignment: CDR1 MNHNS and CDR2 SASEGT. The V end was cut by 1 base, the J end by 5 bases, with 14 bases between. The CDR3 totals 15 residues. The CDR3, as DNA: TGTGCCAGCAGTGAAGGGAAGGCAGGGTTTTATGGCTACACCTTC. This gives the protein CASSEGKAGFYGYTF.

This clone has just a few counts. The V call is TRBV11-2, the J call TRBJ1-6, with 7 positions matching TRBD1. This CDR3 has 15 residues. Germline CDR1 reads SGHAT; CDR2 reads FQNNGV. Losses at the gene ends were 3 bases for V and 10 bases for J; bases not matched to a gene: 9. In DNA, the CDR3 is TGTGCCAGCAGCTTTCTGACAGGGCTCGCGTCACCCCTCCACTTT. Amino acids: CASSFLTGLASPLHF.